This T cell receptor (beta chain) appears in the sequencing data of a study of blood T cells in healthy people across ages. Findings and caveats of the study: Roughly linearly, TCR beta diversity per million T cells fell as age increased. More naive CD4+ cells and higher diversity were found in long-lived than in aged donors. It was found that TCR beta diversity correlated strongly with the percentage of naive T cells.

V gave up 0 bases and J gave up 5 bases; unmatched junction bases: 4. The CDR3 contains 15 residues. Per the germline V gene, CDR1 is SGHRS and CDR2 is YFSETQ. With a J-beta primer mix and a sample-barcoded 5' primer, a second PCR ran 7 to 11 cycles. A single record per CDR3 protein comes from TCRdb applying MiXCR to the 5' RACE reads. The sample consists of nearly 800,000 distinct CDR3 sequences, more than 20% of them appearing once. Of note for this clonotype: Its antigen is as yet unknown.

In addition, the sample was reused for a study of T cells of mothers and their children. From that report: Sequencing returned over 8 million TCR beta CDR3 reads per mother and around 3 million per child.

The chain has TRBV5-1 and TRBJ2-1; 8 bases agree with TRBD2. The receptor comes from a boy aged 10-17 years in good health. The material sequenced was blood. Here the CDR3 reads CASSLGGGKHNEQFF. The CDR3 coding sequence is TGCGCCAGCAGCTTGGGCGGGGGGAAACACAATGAGCAGTTCTTC.